This entry describes one TCR beta chain. Its antigen is as yet unknown. This sample stems from a study of Graves' ophthalmopathy and Graves' hyperthyroidism. Background on the study: No ophthalmopathy within 18 months of follow-up signified stable hyperthyroidism.

The authors diagnosed from clinical symptoms, serum thyroxine, TRAb, thyroid ultrasound and orbital computed tomography. Looked up from germline, CDR1 is SGHTA and CDR2 is FQGNSA. The J segment lost 2 bases and the V segment lost 5 bases, leaving 9 bases of the junction unmatched. This CDR3 has 16 amino acids. Study-level points and caveats: The model reached about 66% sensitivity and about 72% specificity for predicting ophthalmopathy progression.

TCR beta CDR3 amplification used RNA transcripts. The library came from an HTBI-primed first-round RT-PCR and a second-round multiplex PCR. One entry per CDR3 protein results from TCRdb running MiXCR on the multiplex PCR reads. Of 560,000 or so distinct CDR3 sequences listed, 35% to 40% are singletons. This chain connects TRBV7-2 to TRBJ2-5, with 9 bases fitting TRBD2. The clonotype originates from an adult man with Graves' hyperthyroidism. Sequences were obtained from peripheral blood or thyroid tissue (not recorded which). The CDR3 protein is CASSAGGGGGQETQYF. DNA of the CDR3: TGTGCCAGCAGCGCGGGGGGGGGAGGGGGGCAAGAGACCCAGTACTTC.